What follows is one T cell receptor (beta chain) and its context. Naive CD8 cells lacked CD45RO and underwent positive selection for CCR7, leaving out terminally differentiated effector memory CD45RA+ cells. This entry is derived from a study of shared clonotypes between healthy human individuals. TCRdb's copy holds only in-frame clones and misses some; the assay was immunoSEQ multiplex PCR. The repertoire holds around 640,000 clones, around 96% seen once, with less than 0.12% in the top ten. The TCR was taken from a woman aged 25 to 39 in good health. The sequenced sample consisted of naive CD8+ T cells sorted from blood.

CDR3: CASSTSVIAGVYEQYF. Written as DNA, the CDR3 is TGTGCCAGCAGCACGAGCGTTATAGCGGGAGTGTACGAGCAGTACTTC. The J gene is TRBJ2-7, the V gene TRBV7-8; 9 bases agree with TRBD2. The ends lost 5 bases at V and 4 bases at J; junction bases unmatched: 12. The CDR3 contains 16 residues. Looked up from germline, CDR1 is SGHVS and CDR2 is FQNEAQ.